Listed here are 17 T cell receptor beta chains from one sample, sequenced in a study of blood T cell repertoires in COVID-19. Clones were sequenced by immunoSEQ multiplex PCR, and TCRdb holds only the in-frame ones, with some missing. The sample records some 66,000 clones, approximately 82% being singletons. Sequenced input: peripheral blood. These receptors all stem from a man aged 55 to 70 with acute or convalescent COVID-19.

V is TRBV7-2 and J is TRBJ1-6; D uncertain. The V and J ends lost 5 bases and 7 bases respectively, with 12 bases between them. Germline V CDR1 and CDR2: SGHTA, FQGNSA. This CDR3 region has 14 residues. This CDR3 reads CASSLGPGNSPLHF. The CDR3, as DNA: TGTGCCAGCAGCCTCGGACCGGGAAATTCACCCCTCCACTTT.

This clone came up a few times. The chain is built from TRBV18 and TRBJ2-2; D not resolved. The germline V gene encodes CDR1 KGHSH and CDR2 LQKENI. The germline V and J ends were trimmed by 5 bases and 2 bases, with 12 bases remaining between them. This CDR3 contains 15 residues. The CDR3 coding sequence is TGTGCCAGCTCATCTCCTACTGATAACACCGGGGAGCTGTTTTTT. Protein sequence: CASSSPTDNTGELFF.

The V call is TRBV28, the J call TRBJ2-1; 11 bases align to TRBD2. The V and J ends lost 6 bases and 6 bases, in that order; junction bases with no gene match: 7. The CDR3 loop spans 15 amino acids. The germline gives CDR1 MDHEN, CDR2 SYDVKM. The CDR3 DNA reads as TGTGCCAGCAGCACAAGAGGACTAGCGGGCAATGAGCAGTTCTTC. Protein: CASSTRGLAGNEQFF.

The V gene is TRBV2, the J gene TRBJ1-2, with 9 positions matching TRBD1. The CDR3 spans 16 residues. From germline, CDR1 is SNHLY and CDR2 FYNNEI. Trimming at V came to 2 bases and at J to 2 bases, leaving 6 bases not matched to a gene. CDR3 loop: CASSESGTGKNYGYTF. Written as DNA, the CDR3 is TGTGCCAGCAGTGAATCCGGGACAGGGAAAAACTATGGCTACACCTTC.

V gene TRBV24-1 combines with J gene TRBJ2-5; 8 nucleotides align to TRBD1. The CDR3 contains 16 residues. In germline, CDR1 is KGHDR, CDR2 SFDVKD. The J segment lost 1 base and the V segment lost 4 bases, leaving 7 bases of the junction unmatched. The chain's CDR3 is CATSEWTGSLQETQYF. DNA for the CDR3: TGTGCCACCAGTGAGTGGACAGGGAGCCTCCAAGAGACCCAGTACTTC.

This chain joins TRBV6-6 and TRBJ1-2, with TRBD1 matching over 8 bases. The CDR3 has 14 residues. Germline V CDR1 and CDR2: MNHNY, SVGAGI (reference sequence). After removal of 5 bases from V and 7 bases from J, the junction contained 9 bases not matched to a gene. The CDR3: CASSKGTGPTGYTF. CDR3 coding DNA: TGTGCCAGCAGTAAAGGGACAGGCCCTACTGGCTACACCTTC.

The V gene is TRBV2, the J gene TRBJ1-6; 7 bases are a match to TRBD1. Germline CDR1 and CDR2: SNHLY and FYNNEI. The V and J ends lost 4 bases and 9 bases, in that order; junction bases with no gene match: 6. CDR3 length equals 14 residues. This CDR3 is CASSGQGSRSPLHF. The CDR3 DNA reads as TGTGCCAGCAGTGGACAGGGTTCTCGTTCACCCCTCCACTTT.

The rearrangement uses TRBV3-1 (or the pseudogene TRBV3-2) and TRBJ2-2; 9 positions agree with TRBD2. The CDR3 consists of 16 residues. Germline V CDR1 and CDR2: LGHDT, YNNKEL (reference sequence). Germline trimming cut 4 bases from V and 2 bases from J; bases unmatched to any gene: 5. This CDR3 is CASSLQRGANTGELFF. The DNA for the CDR3 is TGTGCCAGCAGCCTCCAGCGGGGGGCCAACACCGGGGAGCTGTTTTTT.

This chain links TRBV6-5 with TRBJ1-1; the D is unclear. The germline V gene encodes CDR1 MNHEY and CDR2 SVGAGI. The CDR3 is 13 amino acids. V lost 8 bases and J lost 5, with 15 bases in between. The CDR3 DNA reads TGTGCCAGCCGCAGTCGACTAAGGACTGAAGCTTTCTTT. Residues: CASRSRLRTEAFF.

J is TRBJ2-5 and V is TRBV6-1; TRBD2 aligns across 12 bases. CDR1 is MNHNS, CDR2 SASEGT, per germline. After removal of 0 bases from V and 5 bases from J, the junction contained 7 bases not matched to a gene. The CDR3 length is 17 residues. The CDR3 sequence: CASSEAPLAGGRETQYF. The DNA for the CDR3 is TGTGCCAGCAGTGAAGCCCCACTAGCGGGGGGCCGGGAGACCCAGTACTTC.

The V gene is TRBV6-2 or TRBV6-3, the J gene TRBJ1-1; TRBD1 aligns across 7 bases. J gave up 2 bases and V 4 bases, and 13 bases lay outside the gene matches. The CDR3 sequence is 17 residues long. Germline V lookup: CDR1 MNHEY, CDR2 SVGEGT. CDR3 loop: CASSLLLKGQPNTEAFF. The CDR3 nucleotides read TGTGCCAGCAGTTTACTCTTAAAGGGACAGCCCAACACTGAAGCTTTCTTT.

The chain combines TRBV2 with TRBJ1-6; no reliable D call. Deletions cut 3 bases from V and 7 bases from J, with 10 bases between. Looked up from germline, CDR1 is SNHLY and CDR2 is FYNNEI. The CDR3 sequence is 14 residues long. The CDR3 nucleotides read TGTGCCAGCAGTGACCGGGTCGGGAATTCACCCCTCCACTTT. Protein product: CASSDRVGNSPLHF.

This sequence joins TRBV24-1 and TRBJ2-7; 7 nucleotides align to TRBD1. Germline CDR1 reads KGHDR; CDR2 reads SFDVKD. The junction had 10 bases not matched to a gene; V was cut back by 10 bases and J by 2 bases. This CDR3 has 14 amino acids. The CDR3 loop reads CATRDRVTPYEQYV. In DNA form, the CDR3 reads TGTGCCACACGAGACAGGGTTACCCCCTACGAGCAGTACGTC.

This chain connects TRBV5-4 to TRBJ1-1; 7 bases align to TRBD1. Looked up from germline, CDR1 is SGHNT and CDR2 is YYREEE (reference sequence). This CDR3 contains 15 residues. With V trimmed by 0 bases and J by 1 base, 3 bases remained unmatched. CDR3 protein: CASSLGSGGNTEAFF. As DNA, the CDR3 is TGTGCCAGCAGCTTGGGTTCAGGGGGGAACACTGAAGCTTTCTTT. The entire variable domain, with the rest obtained from reference TRBV5-4 and TRBJ1-1, is as follows: ETGVTQSPTHLIKTRGQQVTLRCSSQSGHNTVSWYQQALGQGPQFIFQYYREEENGRGNFPPRFSGLQFPNYSSELNVNALELDDSALYLCASSLGSGGNTEAFFGQGTRLTVV.

The V call is TRBV2, the J call TRBJ1-4; weak D call: TRBD1 (5 bases). The ends were cut back, 0 bases at V and 2 bases at J, with 7 bases in the middle. The length of the CDR3 is 15 residues. The germline V gene has CDR1 SNHLY and CDR2 FYNNEI. This chain's CDR3 is CASSEAGATNEKLFF. Here the CDR3 DNA reads TGTGCCAGCAGTGAAGCTGGGGCCACTAATGAAAAACTGTTTTTT.

The V and J genes are TRBV25-1 and TRBJ2-1; possibly TRBD1 for D (6 bases). Germline CDR1 is MGHDK and CDR2 is SYGVNS. The CDR3 is 15 residues long. Trimming removed 2 bases at V and 6 bases at J, with 14 bases between. DNA of the CDR3: TGTGCCAGCAGTGAAAACAGGGTGAGGTCCAATGAGCAGTTCTTC. Translating gives CASSENRVRSNEQFF.

The chain links TRBV19 to TRBJ1-1; D is unclear. Trimming stripped 1 base from V and 8 bases from J, with 11 bases between. The CDR3 extends over 13 amino acids. Germline V gives CDR1 LNHDA, CDR2 SQIVND (reference sequence). CDR3 in amino acids: CASSIGEIREAFF. The DNA of the CDR3 is TGTGCCAGTAGTATAGGGGAGATAAGAGAAGCTTTCTTT.